This T cell receptor (beta chain) came from a study of blood T cell repertoires in COVID-19. Across the whole study: The United States, Italy and Spain supplied acute and convalescent COVID-19 samples. T cells, B-cell-depleted T cells, or PBMCs provided the cDNA or gDNA that served as material.

The Seattle patients joined while their infection was active and were tracked longitudinally afterward. Trimming took 2 bases from V and 0 from J, leaving 8 bases between them. CDR1 and CDR2 from the germline V gene are ENHRY and SYGVKD. The CDR3 is 14 residues long. Per the original methods: From reference gene primer amplification, estimates of nucleated cell counts were derived. The table came from immunoSEQ multiplex PCR; TCRdb's copy has only in-frame clones and leaves some out. V and J calls and clone size come straight from that table; D and trimming were deduced from the DNA. The sample holds 100,000 to 150,000 clones, roughly four fifths seen once.

The genes are TRBV10-3 and TRBJ2-7; the D gene is possibly TRBD2 (5 bases). The clonotype comes from a man at least 80 years old with COVID-19, enrolled during active disease. Sequences were obtained from peripheral blood. CDR3 in DNA: TGTGCCATCAGTGAGCCGAGGGACTCCTACGAGCAGTACTTC. Protein: CAISEPRDSYEQYF.